Detailed here is one TCR beta chain. Trimming at V came to 0 bases and at J to 6 bases, leaving 4 bases not matched to a gene. Germline CDR1 is LGHNA and CDR2 is YSLEER. The CDR3 totals 15 residues. The data belong to a study of blood T cell repertoires in COVID-19. Original processing methods: Amplification with reference gene primers provided the estimates of nucleated cell counts. Clones were sequenced by immunoSEQ multiplex PCR, and TCRdb holds only the in-frame ones, with some missing. That table gives V, J and clone size, and the DNA gave D and trimming. The repertoire holds 30,000 or so clones, with around 87% as singletons.

The chain links TRBV4-3 to TRBJ2-3; 9 bases line up with TRBD2. The sequence came from a human donor in a cohort sampled during active COVID-19. Sequencing was performed on peripheral blood. The CDR3 DNA reads TGCGCCAGCAGCCAAGAAAGCAGCGGGGGGGATACGCAGTATTTT. This gives the protein CASSQESSGGDTQYF.